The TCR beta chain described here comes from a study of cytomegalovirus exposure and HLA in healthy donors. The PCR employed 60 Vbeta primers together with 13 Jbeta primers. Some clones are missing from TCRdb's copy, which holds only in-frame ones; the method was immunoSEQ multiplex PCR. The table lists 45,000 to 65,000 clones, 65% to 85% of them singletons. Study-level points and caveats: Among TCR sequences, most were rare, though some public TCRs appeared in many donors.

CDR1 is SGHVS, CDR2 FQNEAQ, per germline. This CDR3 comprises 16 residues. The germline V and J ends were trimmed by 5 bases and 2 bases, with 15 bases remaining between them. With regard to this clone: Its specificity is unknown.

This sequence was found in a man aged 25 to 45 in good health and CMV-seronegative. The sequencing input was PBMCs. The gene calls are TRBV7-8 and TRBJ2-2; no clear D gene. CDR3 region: CASSRENLLNTGELFF. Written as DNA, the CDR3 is TGTGCCAGCAGCAGAGAAAATCTTCTTAACACCGGGGAGCTGTTTTTT.